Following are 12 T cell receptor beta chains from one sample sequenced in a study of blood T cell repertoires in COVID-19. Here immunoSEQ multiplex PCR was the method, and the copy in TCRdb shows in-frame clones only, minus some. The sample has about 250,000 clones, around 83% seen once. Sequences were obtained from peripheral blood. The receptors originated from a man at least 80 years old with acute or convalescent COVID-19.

The CDR3 DNA reads as TGCGCCAGGTCGGACAGCTTCTCTGGAAACACCATATATTTT. Translation gives CARSDSFSGNTIYF. The V call is TRBV10-1, the J call TRBJ1-3; perhaps TRBD1 as D (6 bases). CDR3 length: 14 amino acids. The germline V gene has CDR1 WNHNN and CDR2 SYGVQD (reference sequence). Between the trimmed V and J ends, which lost 9 bases and 0 bases, there was a span of 12 bases.

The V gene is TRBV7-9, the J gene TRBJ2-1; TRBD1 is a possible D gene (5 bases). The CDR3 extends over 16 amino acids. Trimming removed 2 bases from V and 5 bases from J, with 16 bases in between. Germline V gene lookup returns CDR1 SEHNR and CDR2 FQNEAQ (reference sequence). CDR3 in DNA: TGTGCCAGCAGCTTACTAAAGCCCACAGGCGACAATGAGCAGTTCTTC. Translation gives CASSLLKPTGDNEQFF.

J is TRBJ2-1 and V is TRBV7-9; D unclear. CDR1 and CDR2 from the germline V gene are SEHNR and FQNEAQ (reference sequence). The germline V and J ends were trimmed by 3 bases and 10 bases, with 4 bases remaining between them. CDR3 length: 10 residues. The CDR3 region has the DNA TGTGCCAGCAGCTTTAGCGAGCAGTTCTTC. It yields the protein CASSFSEQFF.

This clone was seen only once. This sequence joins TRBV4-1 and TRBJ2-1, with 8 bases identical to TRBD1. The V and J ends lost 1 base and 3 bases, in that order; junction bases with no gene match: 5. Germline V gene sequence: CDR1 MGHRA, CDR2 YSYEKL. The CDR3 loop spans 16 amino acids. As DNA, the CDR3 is TGCGCCAGCAGCCAAGCCGGGACAGGTTTCTACAATGAGCAGTTCTTC. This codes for CASSQAGTGFYNEQFF.

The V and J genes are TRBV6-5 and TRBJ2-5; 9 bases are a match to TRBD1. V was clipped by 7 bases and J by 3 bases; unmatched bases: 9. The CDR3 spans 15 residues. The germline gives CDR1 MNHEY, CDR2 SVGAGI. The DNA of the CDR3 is TGTGCCAGCACCCCACAGGGGACAGGGAAAGAGACCCAGTACTTC. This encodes CASTPQGTGKETQYF.

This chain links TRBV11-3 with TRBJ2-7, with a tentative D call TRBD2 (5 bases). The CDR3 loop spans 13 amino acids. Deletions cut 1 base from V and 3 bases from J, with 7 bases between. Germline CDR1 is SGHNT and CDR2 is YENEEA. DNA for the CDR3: TGTGCCAGCAGCTTAGCGGCGGGCTACGAGCAGTACTTC. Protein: CASSLAAGYEQYF.

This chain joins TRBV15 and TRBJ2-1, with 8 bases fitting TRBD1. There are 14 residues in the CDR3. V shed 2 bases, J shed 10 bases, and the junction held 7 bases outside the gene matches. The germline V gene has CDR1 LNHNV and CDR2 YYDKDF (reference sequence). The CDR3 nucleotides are TGTGCCACCAGCAGAACCGGACAGGGTGGGGAGCAGTTCTTC. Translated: CATSRTGQGGEQFF.

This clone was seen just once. The CDR3 nucleotides read TGTGCCAGCTCACACAACTCCGGGACAGGGATCCACGAGCAGTACTTC. Translation: CASSHNSGTGIHEQYF. The chain recombines TRBV18 with TRBJ2-7; 9 nucleotides agree with TRBD1. The CDR3 covers 16 residues. Trimming at V came to 4 bases and at J to 5 bases, leaving 12 bases not matched to a gene. The V gene's germline CDR1 is KGHSH and CDR2 LQKENI.

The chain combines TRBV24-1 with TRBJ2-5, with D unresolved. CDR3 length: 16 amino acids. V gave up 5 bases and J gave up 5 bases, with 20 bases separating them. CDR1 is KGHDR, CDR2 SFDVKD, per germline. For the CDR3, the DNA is TGTGCCACCAGTGTGTCAGGCCGAAAGGCCCGGGAGACCCAGTACTTC. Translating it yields CATSVSGRKARETQYF.

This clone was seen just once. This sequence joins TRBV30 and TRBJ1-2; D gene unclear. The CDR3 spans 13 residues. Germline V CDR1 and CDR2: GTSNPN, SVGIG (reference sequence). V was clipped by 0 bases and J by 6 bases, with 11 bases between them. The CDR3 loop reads CAWSVLPGDGYTF. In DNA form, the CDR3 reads TGTGCCTGGAGTGTACTACCTGGAGATGGCTACACCTTC.

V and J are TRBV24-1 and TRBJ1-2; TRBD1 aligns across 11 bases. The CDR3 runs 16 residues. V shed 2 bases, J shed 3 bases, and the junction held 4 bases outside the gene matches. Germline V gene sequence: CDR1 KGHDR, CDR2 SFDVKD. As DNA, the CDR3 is TGTGCCACCAGTGATTCCGGGACAGGGGGGTACTATGGCTACACCTTC. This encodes CATSDSGTGGYYGYTF.

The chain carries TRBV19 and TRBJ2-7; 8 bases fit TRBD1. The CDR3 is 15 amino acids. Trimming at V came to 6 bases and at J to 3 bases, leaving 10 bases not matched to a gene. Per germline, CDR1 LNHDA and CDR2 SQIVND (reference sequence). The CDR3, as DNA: TGTGCCAGTAGGGATAAGGGGACAGGTATCTACGAGCAGTACTTC. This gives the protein CASRDKGTGIYEQYF. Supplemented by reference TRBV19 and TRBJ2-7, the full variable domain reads DGGITQSPKYLFRKEGQNVTLSCEQNLNHDAMYWYRQDPGQGLRLIYYSQIVNDFQKGDIAEGYSVSREKKESFPLTVTSAQKNPTAFYLCASRDKGTGIYEQYFGPGTRLTVT.